A single sample is the source of the 27 T cell receptor beta chains below, sequenced in a study of T cell responses to AZD1222 COVID-19 vaccine. Only in-frame clones appear in the TCRdb table, and some are missing; sequencing was by immunoSEQ multiplex PCR. The repertoire holds about 160,000 clones, with about 92% as singletons. The sample was peripheral blood, taken 28 days after the second AZD1222 dose. The receptor source for this set is an adult who received the AZD1222 COVID-19 vaccine.

The chain links TRBV4-1 to TRBJ2-7; 10 nucleotides match TRBD2. Germline V CDR1 and CDR2: MGHRA, YSYEKL. Trimming took 2 bases from V and 2 from J; bases not matched to a gene: 12. The CDR3 has 18 residues. The CDR3 region is CASSQFLPSGSRAYEQYF. CDR3 DNA sequence: TGCGCCAGCAGCCAATTTCTGCCTAGCGGGAGTCGGGCCTACGAGCAGTACTTC.

This clone has a single count. V usage is TRBV5-6 and J usage is TRBJ1-3; 9 positions match TRBD1. Germline V gives CDR1 SGHDT, CDR2 YYEEEE. V gave up 0 bases and J gave up 1 base; unmatched junction bases: 2. The CDR3 has 16 residues. In DNA form, the CDR3 reads TGTGCCAGCAGCTTGGACGGGACAGGGTCTGGAAACACCATATATTTT. This encodes CASSLDGTGSGNTIYF.

J is TRBJ2-5 and V is TRBV3-1 (or the pseudogene TRBV3-2); TRBD2 is a possible D gene (5 bases). The V gene lost 1 base and the J gene lost 5 bases, with 14 bases spanning the gap. The CDR3 totals 15 residues. CDR1 LGHDT and CDR2 YNNKEL come from the germline V gene (reference sequence). CDR3 nucleotides: TGTGCCAGCAGCCAAGCCACTCGAGGCGGGGAGACCCAGTACTTC. As protein: CASSQATRGGETQYF.

This chain links TRBV5-1 with TRBJ1-2, with D possibly TRBD1 on 5 matching bases. V was cut by 5 bases and J by 8 bases, with 19 bases left in between. The length of the CDR3 is 14 residues. CDR1 and CDR2 from the germline V gene are SGHRS and YFSETQ. For the CDR3, the DNA is TGCGCCAGCAGACCCCCGGGGGACCTACACGGCTACACCTTC. It codes for CASRPPGDLHGYTF.

The V and J genes are TRBV5-1 and TRBJ2-2; D is ambiguous. The CDR3 is 14 amino acids. Per the germline V gene, CDR1 is SGHRS and CDR2 is YFSETQ. Trimming pared 2 bases from V and 7 bases from J, leaving 12 bases between. The CDR3 sequence is CASSFGVDLGELFF. CDR3 nucleotide sequence: TGCGCCAGCAGCTTTGGCGTTGATCTCGGGGAGCTGTTTTTT.

The V and J genes are TRBV29-1 and TRBJ1-1, with D perhaps matching TRBD1 (6 bases). Germline loops: CDR1 SQVTM, CDR2 ANQGSEA. This CDR3 is 13 amino acids long. The germline V and J ends were trimmed by 5 bases and 2 bases, with 12 bases remaining between them. The CDR3 protein is CSVSWTENTEAFF. CDR3 nucleotide sequence: TGCAGCGTTTCTTGGACAGAAAACACTGAAGCTTTCTTT.

V and J are TRBV19 and TRBJ2-1; the D gene is possibly TRBD1 (6 bases). This CDR3 contains 12 residues. Trimming took off 0 bases at V and 9 bases at J, with 6 bases between the two ends. Germline V gives CDR1 LNHDA, CDR2 SQIVND (reference sequence). The CDR3 DNA is TGTGCCAGTAGTATAGACAGGGGTGAGCAGTTCTTC. Its translation: CASSIDRGEQFF.

The gene calls are TRBV28 and TRBJ1-5, with a weak D call TRBD1 (5 bases). V lost 2 bases and J lost 5, with 10 bases in between. The CDR3 has 14 residues. CDR1 MDHEN and CDR2 SYDVKM come from the germline V gene. The CDR3 DNA sequence: TGTGCCAGCAGTTTAATCAGGGAGGATCAGCCCCAGCATTTT. This codes for CASSLIREDQPQHF. The complete variable domain, with remaining parts taken from reference TRBV28 and TRBJ1-5, reads DVKVTQSSRYLVKRTGEKVFLECVQDMDHENMFWYRQDPGLGLRLIYFSYDVKMKEKGDIPEGYSVSREKKERFSLILESASTNQTSMYLCASSLIREDQPQHFGDGTRLSIL.

This sequence joins TRBV25-1 and TRBJ1-2, with a tentative D call TRBD1 (6 bases). The CDR3 spans 13 residues. Per the germline V gene, CDR1 is MGHDK and CDR2 is SYGVNS. Trimming took off 8 bases at V and 3 bases at J, with 13 bases between the two ends. DNA for the CDR3: TGTGCCAGCCCCTCAGGGGTCGACTATGGCTACACCTTC. Protein product: CASPSGVDYGYTF.

The rearrangement links TRBV15 to TRBJ1-1, with a weak D call TRBD1 (6 bases). Trimming shortened V by 4 bases and J by 0 bases, and 12 bases separated the two germline ends. The CDR3 runs 15 residues. The V gene's germline CDR1 is LNHNV and CDR2 YYDKDF (reference sequence). The DNA for the CDR3 is TGTGCCACCAGCATGGACAGAGGAATGAACACTGAAGCTTTCTTT. Protein product: CATSMDRGMNTEAFF.

V is TRBV25-1 and J is TRBJ1-2, with D unclear. The CDR3 totals 13 residues. Per the germline V gene, CDR1 is MGHDK and CDR2 is SYGVNS. The V gene lost 8 bases and the J gene lost 6 bases, with 16 bases spanning the gap. The CDR3 loop is CASAFGERHGYTF. As DNA, the CDR3 is TGTGCCAGCGCCTTCGGGGAGCGGCATGGCTACACCTTC.

The chain couples TRBV7-2 to TRBJ2-1; 10 bases agree with TRBD1. V lost 4 bases, J lost 6 bases, and 3 bases stayed unmatched. The CDR3 extends over 14 amino acids. Germline CDR1 is SGHTA and CDR2 is FQGNSA. In DNA, the CDR3 is TGTGCCAGCAGCTCCCGACAGGGGGCCAATGAGCAGTTCTTC. It codes for CASSSRQGANEQFF.

The chain has TRBV5-1 and TRBJ1-1; D is perhaps TRBD1 (5 bases). Trimming stripped 5 bases from V and 4 bases from J, with 18 bases between. This CDR3 region has 15 residues. Germline V gene data show CDR1 as SGHRS and CDR2 as YFSETQ. The CDR3 spells CASSPELAGGTEAFF. The CDR3 DNA reads TGCGCCAGCAGTCCCGAATTGGCGGGGGGCACTGAAGCTTTCTTT.

The chain is built from TRBV15 and TRBJ2-3; 9 bases line up with TRBD2. The germline CDR1 and CDR2 sequences are LNHNV and YYDKDF (reference sequence). The CDR3 runs to 16 residues. J gave up 5 bases and V 1 base, and 7 bases lay outside the gene matches. The CDR3 region has the DNA TGTGCCACCAGCAGAGTTTCTAGCGGGACTGGAGATACGCAGTATTTT. Translated: CATSRVSSGTGDTQYF.

The rearrangement links TRBV6-5 to TRBJ2-1; 10 bases match TRBD2. Trimming removed 0 bases from V and 1 base from J; junction bases left unmatched: 0. Germline V lookup: CDR1 MNHEY, CDR2 SVGAGI. This CDR3 is 16 amino acids long. The CDR3 protein is CASSYSLAGSYNEQFF. CDR3 DNA sequence: TGTGCCAGCAGTTACTCACTAGCGGGATCCTACAATGAGCAGTTCTTC.

V gene TRBV12-5 combines with J gene TRBJ2-2; 9 bases agree with TRBD1. The junction had 6 bases not matched to a gene; V was cut back by 0 bases and J by 7 bases. The CDR3 contains 16 residues. In germline, CDR1 is LGHNT, CDR2 FRNRAP. CDR3 sequence reads: CASGLVPGQGNGELFF. The CDR3 region has the DNA TGTGCTAGTGGTTTGGTACCGGGACAGGGTAACGGGGAGCTGTTTTTT. Together with reference TRBV12-5 and TRBJ2-2, the CDR3 gives the full variable domain: DARVTQTPRHKVTEMGQEVTMRCQPILGHNTVFWYRQTMMQGLELLAYFRNRAPLDDSGMPKDRFSAEMPDATLATLKIQPSEPRDSAVYFCASGLVPGQGNGELFFGEGSRLTVL.

The rearrangement joins TRBV29-1 to TRBJ1-4; TRBD1 matches 8 bases. The ends lost 4 bases at V and 7 bases at J; junction bases unmatched: 5. Germline CDR1 SQVTM, CDR2 ANQGSEA. The CDR3 is 13 residues long. As DNA, the CDR3 is TGCAGCGTTGCGGCAGGGGGCGGTGAAAAACTGTTTTTT. Translating gives CSVAAGGGEKLFF.

This clone was recorded a few times. The gene calls are TRBV7-9 and TRBJ2-7; D may be TRBD1 (6 bases). Germline lookup yields CDR1 SEHNR and CDR2 FQNEAQ (reference sequence). Trimming removed 5 bases from V and 2 bases from J, with 10 bases in between. CDR3 length equals 13 residues. The CDR3 region has the DNA TGTGCCAGCAGCCCGGGACACACCTACGAGCAGTACTTC. Protein product: CASSPGHTYEQYF.

The CDR3: CASSRSSGQPQHF. The CDR3 DNA reads as TGTGCCAGCAGTCGGAGTAGCGGCCAGCCCCAGCATTTT. The chain has TRBV27 and TRBJ1-5, with no clear D. V was trimmed by 5 bases and J by 7 bases, leaving 12 bases between them. Germline V gene sequence: CDR1 MNHEY, CDR2 SMNVEV (reference sequence). This CDR3 contains 13 residues.

This chain links TRBV19 with TRBJ2-3, with a weak D call TRBD2 (6 bases). The CDR3 sequence is 10 residues long. Trimming removed 6 bases at V and 14 bases at J, with 12 bases between. CDR1 and CDR2 (germline): LNHDA, SQIVND (reference sequence). CDR3 amino acids: CASRNSSVYF. DNA of the CDR3: TGTGCCAGTAGGAACTCTAGCGTGTATTTT. The variable domain in full, completed from reference TRBV19 and TRBJ2-3, reads DGGITQSPKYLFRKEGQNVTLSCEQNLNHDAMYWYRQDPGQGLRLIYYSQIVNDFQKGDIAEGYSVSREKKESFPLTVTSAQKNPTAFYLCASRNSSVYFGPGTRLTVL.

The genes are TRBV18 and TRBJ2-7; no clear D gene. Germline V gene data show CDR1 as KGHSH and CDR2 as LQKENI. CDR3 size: 14 residues. Between the trimmed V and J ends, which lost 3 bases and 0 bases, there was a span of 9 bases. As DNA, the CDR3 is TGTGCCAGCTCACCGCAAAGTAGCTCCTACGAGCAGTACTTC. Its protein is CASSPQSSSYEQYF. Using reference TRBV18 and TRBJ2-7 for the parts outside the CDR3, the full variable domain is NAGVMQNPRHLVRRRGQEARLRCSPMKGHSHVYWYRQLPEEGLKFMVYLQKENIIDESGMPKERFSAEFPKEGPSILRIQQVVRGDSAAYFCASSPQSSSYEQYFGPGTRLTVT.

This chain uses TRBV5-1 with TRBJ1-1; D is possibly TRBD1 (5 bases). Germline V gene sequence: CDR1 SGHRS, CDR2 YFSETQ. This CDR3 is built from 15 residues. The V and J ends lost 3 bases and 3 bases respectively, with 15 bases between them. The CDR3 here is CASSWGGEGDTEAFF. As DNA, the CDR3 is TGCGCCAGCAGCTGGGGTGGGGAAGGGGACACTGAAGCTTTCTTT.

CDR3 residues: CASSLAGGPSDTQYF. The DNA for the CDR3 is TGTGCCAGCAGCTTAGCGGGAGGGCCTTCAGATACGCAGTATTTT. This rearrangement joins TRBV7-6 to TRBJ2-3; 7 nucleotides agree with TRBD2. The J segment lost 4 bases and the V segment lost 0 bases, leaving 4 bases of the junction unmatched. CDR3 length: 15 amino acids. CDR1 and CDR2 from the germline V gene are SGHVS and FNYEAQ.

The chain recombines TRBV7-2 with TRBJ2-3; D possibly corresponds to TRBD1 (6 bases). This CDR3 is 14 amino acids long. Germline V gives CDR1 SGHTA, CDR2 FQGNSA. V shed 1 base and J shed 2 bases, with 7 bases lying between them. CDR3 bases: TGTGCCAGCAGCTTAGGGGGGCCCACAGATACGCAGTATTTT. This sequence encodes CASSLGGPTDTQYF.

J is TRBJ1-1 and V is TRBV12-3 or TRBV12-4; tentative D call: TRBD1 (6 bases). V dropped 6 bases and J dropped 14 bases, with 22 bases sitting between them. This CDR3 region has 13 residues. As DNA, the CDR3 is TGTGCCAGCAGCCTAATTGAGGACGGGGGCTCATTCTTT. Translation: CASSLIEDGGSFF.

The chain links TRBV27 to TRBJ2-2; no reliable D call. The V end was cut by 4 bases, the J end by 1 base, with 7 bases between. There are 14 residues in the CDR3. CDR1 and CDR2 from the germline V gene are MNHEY and SMNVEV (reference sequence). The chain's CDR3 is CASSSTLNTGELFF. The CDR3 bases are TGTGCCAGCAGTTCGACACTGAACACCGGGGAGCTGTTTTTT.

The rearrangement links TRBV30 to TRBJ1-3; D possibly corresponds to TRBD1 (6 bases). Germline CDR1 GTSNPN, CDR2 SVGIG (reference sequence). Trimming took 8 bases from V and 10 from J, leaving 21 bases between them. The CDR3 runs to 13 residues. The CDR3 region is CAGRPDLGGTIYF. The CDR3 nucleotides are TGTGCCGGACGCCCCGATTTAGGGGGAACCATATATTTT.